The 2 T cell receptor beta chains listed next were all sequenced from one sample in a study of blood T cell repertoires in COVID-19 (TCRdb year 2020). Library preparation used the immunoSEQ multiplex PCR assay. TCRdb re-hosts the immuneACCESS table, in-frame sequences only. Its copies lack some clones; in the studies checked, an unresolved V gene accounts for under half of them, and the cause for the rest is not known. Recorded for this sample are around 300,000 clones; roughly 90% of them occurred a single time. 2.9% of the sample belongs to the ten largest clones. Sequencing input: peripheral blood. The receptors were gathered from a woman younger than 45 with COVID-19, enrolled during active disease.

This chain joins TRBV30 and TRBJ1-2; TRBD1 agrees at 9 bases. The CDR3 has 11 residues. CDR1 GTSNPN and CDR2 SVGIG come from the germline V gene (reference sequence). The J segment lost 8 bases and the V segment lost 8 bases, leaving 6 bases of the junction unmatched. The DNA of the CDR3 is TGTGCCACCGACAGGGGGTACGGCTACACCTTC. Translating gives CATDRGYGYTF. Drawing the rest from reference TRBV30 and TRBJ1-2, the complete variable domain is SQTIHQWPATLVQPVGSPLSLECTVEGTSNPNLYWYRQAAGRGLQLLFYSVGIGQISSEVPQNLSASRPQDRQFILSSKKLLLSDSGFYLCATDRGYGYTFGSGTRLTVV.

The V call is TRBV7-9, the J call TRBJ2-2; D remains unclear. With 4 bases removed from V and 3 bases from J, the gap between germline ends came to 9 bases. The CDR3 loop spans 14 amino acids. CDR1 and CDR2 from the germline V gene are SEHNR and FQNEAQ (reference sequence). The CDR3 sequence: CASSYNRDTGELFF. CDR3 DNA: TGTGCCAGCAGCTATAACCGGGACACCGGGGAGCTGTTTTTT.